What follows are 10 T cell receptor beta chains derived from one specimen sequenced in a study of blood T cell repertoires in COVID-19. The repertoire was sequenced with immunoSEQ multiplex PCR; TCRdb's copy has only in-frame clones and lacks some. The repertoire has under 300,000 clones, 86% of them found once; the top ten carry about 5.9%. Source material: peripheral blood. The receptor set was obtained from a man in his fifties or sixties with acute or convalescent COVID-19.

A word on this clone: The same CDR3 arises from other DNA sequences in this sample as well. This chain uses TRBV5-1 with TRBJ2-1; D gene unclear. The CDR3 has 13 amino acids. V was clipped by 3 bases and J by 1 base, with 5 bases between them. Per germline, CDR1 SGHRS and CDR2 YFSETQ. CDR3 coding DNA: TGCGCCAGCAGCTACGGTTCCTACAATGAGCAGTTCTTC. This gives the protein CASSYGSYNEQFF. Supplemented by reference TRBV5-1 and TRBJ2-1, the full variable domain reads KAGVTQTPRYLIKTRGQQVTLSCSPISGHRSVSWYQQTPGQGLQFLFEYFSETQRNKGNFPGRFSGRQFSNSRSEMNVSTLELGDSALYLCASSYGSYNEQFFGPGTRLTVL.

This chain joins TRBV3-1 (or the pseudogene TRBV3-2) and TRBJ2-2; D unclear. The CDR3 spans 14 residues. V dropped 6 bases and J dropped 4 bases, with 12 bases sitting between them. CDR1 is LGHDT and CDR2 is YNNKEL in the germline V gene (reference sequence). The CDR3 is CASSQHSLTGELFF. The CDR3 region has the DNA TGTGCCAGCAGTCAACACTCCCTCACCGGGGAGCTGTTTTTT.

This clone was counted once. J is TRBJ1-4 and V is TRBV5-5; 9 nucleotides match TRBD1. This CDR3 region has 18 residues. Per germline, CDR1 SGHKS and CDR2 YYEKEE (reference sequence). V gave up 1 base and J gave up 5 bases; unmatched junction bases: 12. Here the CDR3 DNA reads TGTGCCAGCAGCTTGTTCCCTGGTATCGGGACAGGGAATGAAAAACTGTTTTTT. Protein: CASSLFPGIGTGNEKLFF.

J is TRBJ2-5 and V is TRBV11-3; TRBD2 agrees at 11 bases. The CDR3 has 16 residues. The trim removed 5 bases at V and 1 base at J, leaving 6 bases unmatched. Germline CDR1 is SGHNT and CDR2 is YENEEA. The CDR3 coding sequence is TGTGCCAGCAGCCCTCCCGGGACTAGCGGCCAAGAGACCCAGTACTTC. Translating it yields CASSPPGTSGQETQYF.

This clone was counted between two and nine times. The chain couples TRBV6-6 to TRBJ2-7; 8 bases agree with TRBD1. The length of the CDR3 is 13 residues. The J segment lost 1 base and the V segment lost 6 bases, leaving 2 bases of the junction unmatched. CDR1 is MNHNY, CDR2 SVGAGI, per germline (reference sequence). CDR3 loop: CASSRDRSYEQYF. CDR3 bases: TGTGCCAGCAGCCGGGACAGGTCCTACGAGCAGTACTTC.

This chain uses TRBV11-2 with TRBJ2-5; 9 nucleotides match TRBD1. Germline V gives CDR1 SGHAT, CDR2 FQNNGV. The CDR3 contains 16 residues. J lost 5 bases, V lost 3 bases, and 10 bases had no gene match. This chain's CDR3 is CASSFTGHRGRETQYF. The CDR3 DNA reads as TGTGCCAGCAGCTTTACAGGGCACAGGGGGCGTGAGACCCAGTACTTC.

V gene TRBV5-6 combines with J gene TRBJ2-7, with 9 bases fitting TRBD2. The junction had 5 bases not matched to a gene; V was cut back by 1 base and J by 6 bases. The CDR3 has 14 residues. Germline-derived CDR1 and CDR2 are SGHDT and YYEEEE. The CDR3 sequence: CASSLRTSVSEQYF. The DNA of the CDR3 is TGTGCCAGCAGCTTGCGGACTAGCGTAAGCGAGCAGTACTTC.

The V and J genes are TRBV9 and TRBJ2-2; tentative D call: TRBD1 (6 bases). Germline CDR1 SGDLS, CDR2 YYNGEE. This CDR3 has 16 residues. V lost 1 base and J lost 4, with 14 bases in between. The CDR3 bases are TGTGCCAGCAGCGTATCCACCGGACAGACCACCGGGGAGCTGTTTTTT. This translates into CASSVSTGQTTGELFF.

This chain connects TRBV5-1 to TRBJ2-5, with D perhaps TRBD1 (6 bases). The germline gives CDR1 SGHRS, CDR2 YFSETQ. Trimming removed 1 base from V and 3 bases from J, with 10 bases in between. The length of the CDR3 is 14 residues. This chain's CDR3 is CASSLRDNKETQYF. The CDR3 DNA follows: TGCGCCAGCAGCTTGCGGGACAATAAAGAGACCCAGTACTTC.

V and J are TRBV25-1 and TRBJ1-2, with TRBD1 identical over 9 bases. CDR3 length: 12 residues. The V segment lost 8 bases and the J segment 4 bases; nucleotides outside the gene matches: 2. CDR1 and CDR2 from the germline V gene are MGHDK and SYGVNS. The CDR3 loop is CASGDRAYGYTF. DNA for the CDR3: TGTGCCAGCGGGGACAGGGCCTATGGCTACACCTTC.